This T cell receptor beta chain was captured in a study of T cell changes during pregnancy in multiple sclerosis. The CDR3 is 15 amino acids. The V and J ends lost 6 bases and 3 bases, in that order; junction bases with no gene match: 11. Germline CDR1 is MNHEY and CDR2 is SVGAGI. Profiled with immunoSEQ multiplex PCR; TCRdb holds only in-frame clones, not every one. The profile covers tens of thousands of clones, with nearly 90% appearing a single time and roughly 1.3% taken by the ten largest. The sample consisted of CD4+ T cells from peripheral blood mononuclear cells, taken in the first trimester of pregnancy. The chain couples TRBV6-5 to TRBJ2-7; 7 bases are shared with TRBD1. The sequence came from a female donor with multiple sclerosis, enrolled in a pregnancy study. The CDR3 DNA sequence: TGTGCCAGCAGCCCTCCGGGACAGTCCTTCTACGAGCAGTACTTC. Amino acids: CASSPPGQSFYEQYF.